These 28 T cell receptor beta chains share one sample of origin, sequenced in a study of OX40 agonist ivuxolimab in advanced cancers. Library preparation used the immunoSEQ multiplex PCR assay. The table was pulled from immuneACCESS by TCRdb, which kept in-frame rearrangements only. Such tables lose some clones; where checked, under half of the loss comes from unresolved V genes, and the rest has no known cause. The table for this sample lists tens of thousands of clones; approximately 89% of them were counted only once. The leading ten clones occupy around 24% of the sample. Sample: CD4+ or CD8+ T cells sorted from blood, taken in a trial of the OX40 agonist ivuxolimab. The receptors originated from an adult with an advanced solid tumor such as melanoma, head and neck, liver or kidney cancer.

The CDR3 spells CASSLISGRLYEQYF. The CDR3 coding sequence is TGTGCCAGCAGCTTGATTAGCGGGAGACTCTACGAGCAGTACTTC. The chain recombines TRBV5-5 with TRBJ2-7; the match to TRBD2 covers 9 bases. The V gene's germline CDR1 is SGHKS and CDR2 YYEKEE (reference sequence). V was pared by 1 base and J by 3 bases, with 5 bases of the junction left unmatched. The CDR3 runs 15 residues.

This sequence joins TRBV2 and TRBJ1-5; tentative D call: TRBD1 (5 bases). Germline CDR1 SNHLY, CDR2 FYNNEI. V shed 2 bases and J shed 5 bases, with 13 bases lying between them. CDR3 length: 15 residues. The CDR3 DNA sequence: TGTGCCAGCAGTGAATACAGAGGGGCCCATCAGCCCCAGCATTTT. This codes for CASSEYRGAHQPQHF.

This chain joins TRBV4-1 and TRBJ1-1; a weak D match, TRBD1 (6 bases). V lost 1 base and J lost 3, with 9 bases in between. CDR1 is MGHRA, CDR2 YSYEKL, per germline. This CDR3 comprises 14 residues. The CDR3 DNA is TGCGCCAGCAGCCAAGGGACAGATCACACTGAAGCTTTCTTT. Amino acids: CASSQGTDHTEAFF.

This chain links TRBV7-9 with TRBJ1-1; the D gene is possibly TRBD1 (5 bases). V shed 4 bases and J shed 3 bases, with 15 bases lying between them. This CDR3 comprises 15 residues. Germline CDR1 is SEHNR and CDR2 is FQNEAQ (reference sequence). The CDR3 DNA is TGTGCCAGCAGCTCCCATGGCGGGGGGTACACTGAAGCTTTCTTT. Its translation: CASSSHGGGYTEAFF.

The chain has TRBV7-8 and TRBJ2-1, with no clear D. Trimming removed 6 bases from V and 8 bases from J, with 8 bases in between. Germline V lookup: CDR1 SGHVS, CDR2 FQNEAQ. The CDR3 is 11 residues long. CDR3 sequence: CASSFVDEQFF. The CDR3 DNA is TGTGCCAGCAGTTTCGTCGATGAGCAGTTCTTC. The whole variable domain, remainder taken from reference TRBV7-8 and TRBJ2-1, is GAGVSQSPRYKVAKRGQDVALRCDPISGHVSLFWYQQALGQGPEFLTYFQNEAQLDKSGLPSDRFFAERPEGSVSTLKIQRTQQEDSAVYLCASSFVDEQFFGPGTRLTVL.

The gene calls are TRBV7-6 and TRBJ1-6, with D possibly matching TRBD1 (5 bases). Trimming removed 2 bases from V and 6 bases from J, with 20 bases in between. There are 18 residues in the CDR3. Per the germline V gene, CDR1 is SGHVS and CDR2 is FNYEAQ. The CDR3 here is CASSLYSVTGRLNSPLHF. DNA of the CDR3: TGTGCCAGCAGCTTATACTCCGTTACGGGACGCCTTAATTCACCCCTCCACTTT.

The chain recombines TRBV27 with TRBJ1-1, with D maybe TRBD1 (5 bases). The CDR3 length is 15 residues. Per germline, CDR1 MNHEY and CDR2 SMNVEV (reference sequence). The V and J ends lost 6 bases and 0 bases respectively, with 14 bases between them. The CDR3 DNA is TGTGCCAGCAGCCCGGTGGCAGGGTTGAACACTGAAGCTTTCTTT. Protein sequence: CASSPVAGLNTEAFF.

The rearrangement uses TRBV29-1 and TRBJ1-2; D may be TRBD1 (5 bases). Germline V gives CDR1 SQVTM, CDR2 ANQGSEA. The ends were cut back, 2 bases at V and 3 bases at J, with 16 bases in the middle. CDR3 length: 15 amino acids. The CDR3 DNA follows: TGCAGCGTTGAATCCGACCGAGGGGACTACTATGGCTACACCTTC. As protein: CSVESDRGDYYGYTF.

CDR3: CASSQDHQGRGTQYF. Here the CDR3 DNA reads TGTGCCAGCAGCCAAGATCACCAGGGGCGCGGGACCCAGTACTTC. The gene calls are TRBV14 and TRBJ2-5, with D perhaps matching TRBD1 (6 bases). Germline CDR1 SGHDN, CDR2 FVKESK. The CDR3 is 15 residues long. V was shortened by 0 bases and J by 7 bases, with 15 bases between the two germline ends.

Sample share makes this clone medium-sized. V is TRBV7-8 and J is TRBJ2-7; the D call may be TRBD1 or TRBD2 (5 bases each). Germline assignment: CDR1 SGHVS and CDR2 FQNEAQ. The CDR3 extends over 15 amino acids. Deletions cut 3 bases from V and 1 base from J, with 13 bases between. In DNA form, the CDR3 reads TGTGCCAGCAGCTTGGGTCAGGGACCATCCTACGAGCAGTACTTC. Its translation: CASSLGQGPSYEQYF. Using reference TRBV7-8 and TRBJ2-7 for the parts outside the CDR3, the full variable domain is GAGVSQSPRYKVAKRGQDVALRCDPISGHVSLFWYQQALGQGPEFLTYFQNEAQLDKSGLPSDRFFAERPEGSVSTLKIQRTQQEDSAVYLCASSLGQGPSYEQYFGPGTRLTVT.

V is TRBV4-1 and J is TRBJ2-5; 8 bases are shared with TRBD2. This CDR3 region has 15 residues. The V segment lost 4 bases and the J segment 2 bases; nucleotides outside the gene matches: 6. CDR1 and CDR2 from the germline V gene are MGHRA and YSYEKL. The DNA of the CDR3 is TGCGCCAGCAGCCCTATTGGACTAGCACAAGAGACCCAGTACTTC. Residues: CASSPIGLAQETQYF.

The V and J genes are TRBV7-3 and TRBJ2-3, with 7 bases matching TRBD2. This CDR3 is built from 17 residues. The germline CDR1 and CDR2 sequences are SGHTA and FQGTGA. The J segment lost 0 bases and the V segment lost 2 bases, leaving 8 bases of the junction unmatched. CDR3 DNA sequence: TGTGCCAGCAGCTTAGAAGTTCTAGCGGCCAGCACAGATACGCAGTATTTT. It specifies CASSLEVLAASTDTQYF.

The V call is TRBV7-9, the J call TRBJ2-1; D is ambiguous. This CDR3 spans 11 amino acids. Germline CDR1 and CDR2: SEHNR and FQNEAQ (reference sequence). The V and J ends lost 8 bases and 10 bases respectively, with 12 bases between them. CDR3 region: CASRNSGEQFF. The DNA for the CDR3 is TGTGCCAGCCGGAACAGTGGGGAGCAGTTCTTC.

V gene TRBV7-8 combines with J gene TRBJ2-1; 9 bases agree with TRBD1. Germline V gene lookup returns CDR1 SGHVS and CDR2 FQNEAQ. This CDR3 is built from 18 residues. The V gene end was trimmed by 1 base and the J gene end by 8 bases; junction bases not matched to a gene: 15. The CDR3 spells CASSLGPNPGQGQDEQFF. As DNA, the CDR3 is TGTGCCAGCAGCTTAGGTCCCAATCCGGGACAGGGCCAGGATGAGCAGTTCTTC.

This rearrangement joins TRBV27 to TRBJ2-1; 13 nucleotides match TRBD2. The CDR3 is 16 amino acids. Trimming removed 5 bases from V and 8 bases from J; junction bases left unmatched: 9. Germline V lookup: CDR1 MNHEY, CDR2 SMNVEV (reference sequence). As DNA, the CDR3 is TGTGCCAGCAGTACCCCGGGACTAGCGGGACCTCATGAGCAGTTCTTC. This codes for CASSTPGLAGPHEQFF.

The chain combines TRBV11-2 with TRBJ2-1; no definite D call. Trimming took off 5 bases at V and 0 bases at J, with 8 bases between the two ends. The CDR3 loop spans 14 amino acids. Germline lookup yields CDR1 SGHAT and CDR2 FQNNGV. The CDR3 sequence: CASSATVSYNEQFF. The CDR3 nucleotides are TGTGCCAGCAGCGCTACGGTCTCCTACAATGAGCAGTTCTTC.

The chain couples TRBV27 to TRBJ2-7; 12 bases fit TRBD2. CDR3 length equals 19 residues. With 0 bases clipped from V and 1 base from J, the junction kept 10 bases outside the gene matches. Germline V gives CDR1 MNHEY, CDR2 SMNVEV (reference sequence). The CDR3 reads CASSLSAGLAGGESYEQYF. In nucleotides, the CDR3 is TGTGCCAGCAGTTTATCGGCGGGGCTAGCGGGAGGGGAATCCTACGAGCAGTACTTC.

The chain uses TRBV28 and TRBJ2-1; TRBD1 matches 7 bases. In germline, CDR1 is MDHEN, CDR2 SYDVKM. This CDR3 region has 14 residues. The junction had 8 bases not matched to a gene; V was cut back by 8 bases and J by 4 bases. The CDR3 protein is CASETGQGYNEQFF. CDR3 nucleotides: TGTGCCAGCGAGACAGGGCAGGGGTACAATGAGCAGTTCTTC.

V gene TRBV19 combines with J gene TRBJ2-3; maybe TRBD1 (5 bases). The CDR3 totals 14 residues. V shed 4 bases and J shed 6 bases, with 14 bases lying between them. Germline CDR1 LNHDA, CDR2 SQIVND (reference sequence). The CDR3 spells CASSTGHPIDTQYF. DNA of the CDR3: TGTGCCAGTAGTACCGGACACCCGATCGATACGCAGTATTTT.

The chain has TRBV6-5 and TRBJ2-3; 8 bases are a match to TRBD1. V was clipped by 7 bases and J by 4 bases; unmatched bases: 4. The length of the CDR3 is 13 residues. CDR1 and CDR2 from the germline V gene are MNHEY and SVGAGI. Here the CDR3 DNA reads TGTGCCAGCATGAAGACAGGGGCAGATACGCAGTATTTT. Amino acid sequence: CASMKTGADTQYF.

The chain recombines TRBV7-9 with TRBJ1-4; D may be TRBD1 (6 bases). The CDR3 covers 16 residues. Trimming cost V 2 bases and J 6 bases, with 16 bases left between them. Looked up from germline, CDR1 is SEHNR and CDR2 is FQNEAQ (reference sequence). CDR3 sequence reads: CASSLKGGRVDEKLFF. The CDR3 coding sequence is TGTGCCAGCAGCTTAAAGGGGGGCCGGGTGGATGAAAAACTGTTTTTT.

The chain has TRBV7-9 and TRBJ1-1; 7 positions match TRBD1. Germline CDR1 and CDR2: SEHNR and FQNEAQ (reference sequence). CDR3 length: 14 residues. V lost 5 bases and J lost 3; bases outside the gene matches: 6. CDR3 bases: TGTGCCAGCAGCCCGGACAGGAAGCACACTGAAGCTTTCTTT. Translated, it gives CASSPDRKHTEAFF.

This chain connects TRBV27 to TRBJ2-7; 8 bases line up with TRBD1. Per the germline V gene, CDR1 is MNHEY and CDR2 is SMNVEV (reference sequence). V trimming: 2 bases; J trimming: 5 bases; junction bases outside the gene matches: 5. This CDR3 has 14 residues. This chain's CDR3 is CASSLGQGIDEQYF. The CDR3 region has the DNA TGTGCCAGCAGTTTAGGACAGGGTATCGACGAGCAGTACTTC.

V and J are TRBV7-6 and TRBJ2-3; D gene ambiguous. The CDR3 has 16 amino acids. The ends were cut back, 7 bases at V and 1 base at J, with 18 bases in the middle. Germline-derived CDR1 and CDR2 are SGHVS and FNYEAQ. The DNA for the CDR3 is TGTGCCAGCACCCTGGGGTCCTACATGGGCACAGATACGCAGTATTTT. Amino acid sequence: CASTLGSYMGTDTQYF.

This chain connects TRBV7-6 to TRBJ2-7; 14 bases agree with TRBD2. In germline, CDR1 is SGHVS, CDR2 FNYEAQ. The junction had 5 bases not matched to a gene; V was cut back by 0 bases and J by 4 bases. The CDR3 runs to 17 residues. The CDR3 reads CASSLAGLAGGVYEQYF. CDR3 in DNA: TGTGCCAGCAGCTTAGCCGGACTAGCGGGGGGCGTTTACGAGCAGTACTTC.

This clone was seen a single time. V gene TRBV15 combines with J gene TRBJ2-3; D ambiguous. Trimming took 2 bases from V and 6 from J, leaving 12 bases between them. Germline V gene lookup returns CDR1 LNHNV and CDR2 YYDKDF (reference sequence). The CDR3 totals 14 residues. The CDR3 region has the DNA TGTGCCACCAGCAGACTAGTCGGTTACGATACGCAGTATTTT. It specifies CATSRLVGYDTQYF.

The chain employs TRBV19 and TRBJ2-2; D uncertain. CDR1 is LNHDA, CDR2 SQIVND, per germline (reference sequence). V was clipped by 3 bases and J by 1 base, with 3 bases between them. The CDR3 is 13 residues long. CDR3 protein: CASSIQNTGELFF. The CDR3 DNA is TGTGCCAGTAGTATTCAGAACACCGGGGAGCTGTTTTTT.

The sample holds one count of this clone. J is TRBJ1-1 and V is TRBV27, with 9 bases lining up with TRBD1. The CDR3 spans 16 residues. With V trimmed by 6 bases and J by 5 bases, 13 bases remained unmatched. The V gene's germline CDR1 is MNHEY and CDR2 SMNVEV (reference sequence). The CDR3 sequence: CASSRYRGLVGTEAFF. Written as DNA, the CDR3 is TGTGCCAGCAGCAGATACAGGGGGCTAGTAGGGACTGAAGCTTTCTTT.